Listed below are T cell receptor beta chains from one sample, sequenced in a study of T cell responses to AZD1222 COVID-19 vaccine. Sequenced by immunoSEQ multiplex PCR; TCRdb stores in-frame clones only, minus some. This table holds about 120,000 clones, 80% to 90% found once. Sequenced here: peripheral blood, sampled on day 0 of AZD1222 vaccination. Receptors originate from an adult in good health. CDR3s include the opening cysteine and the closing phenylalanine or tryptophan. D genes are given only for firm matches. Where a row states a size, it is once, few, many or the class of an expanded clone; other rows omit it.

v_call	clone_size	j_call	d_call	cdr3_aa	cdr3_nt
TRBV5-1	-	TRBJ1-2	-	CASSPGGLGEAGYTF	TGCGCCAGCAGCCCGGGAGGATTAGGGGAAGCTGGCTACACCTTC
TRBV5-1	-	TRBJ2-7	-	CASSPRGPYEQYF	TGCGCCAGCAGCCCCAGGGGACCCTACGAGCAGTACTTC
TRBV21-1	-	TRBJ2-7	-	CASDRDSSYEQYF	TGTGCCAGCGACCGGGACAGCTCCTACGAGCAGTACTTC
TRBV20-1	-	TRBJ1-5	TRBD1	CSASEDRGLIQPQHF	TGCAGTGCTAGTGAGGACAGGGGGCTTATTCAGCCCCAGCATTTT
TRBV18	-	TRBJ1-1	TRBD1	CASSLFTGGSTEAFF	TGTGCCAGCTCACTATTCACAGGGGGCAGCACTGAAGCTTTCTTT
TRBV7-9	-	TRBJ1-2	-	CASSLDRTGDGYTF	TGTGCCAGCAGCTTAGACAGGACGGGAGATGGCTACACCTTC
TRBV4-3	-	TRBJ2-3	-	CASSQDLGGSASDTQYF	TGCGCCAGCAGCCAAGATCTTGGGGGCAGCGCATCGGATACGCAGTATTTT
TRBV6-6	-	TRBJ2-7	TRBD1	CASRTGFSSEQYF	TGTGCCAGCAGGACAGGGTTTTCCTCCGAGCAGTACTTC
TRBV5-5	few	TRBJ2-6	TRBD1	CASSLEGAPGANVLTF	TGTGCCAGCAGCCTCGAGGGGGCGCCTGGGGCCAACGTCCTGACTTTC
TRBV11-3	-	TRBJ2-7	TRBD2	CASSRPPSGNSYEQYF	TGTGCCAGCAGCCGTCCCCCTAGCGGGAATTCCTACGAGCAGTACTTC
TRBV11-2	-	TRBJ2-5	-	CASSLPAVQETQYF	TGTGCCAGCAGCTTACCCGCAGTCCAAGAGACCCAGTACTTC
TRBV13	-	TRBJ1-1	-	CASSLGQTAFF	TGTGCCAGCAGCTTAGGACAGACGGCTTTCTTT
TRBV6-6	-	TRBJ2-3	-	CASSYQGGTDTQYF	TGTGCCAGCAGTTATCAGGGTGGCACAGATACGCAGTATTTT
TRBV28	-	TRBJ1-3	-	CASSLSSSGNTIYF	TGTGCCAGCAGTTTGTCCTCCTCTGGAAACACCATATATTTT
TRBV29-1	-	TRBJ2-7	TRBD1	CSVGRGLMGYEQYF	TGCAGCGTGGGCAGGGGGCTTATGGGGTACGAGCAGTACTTC
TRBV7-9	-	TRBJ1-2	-	CASSPEEGSGYTF	TGTGCCAGCAGCCCGGAGGAGGGTAGTGGCTACACCTTC
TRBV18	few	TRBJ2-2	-	CASSPPNGVTGELFF	TGTGCCAGCTCACCACCTAACGGGGTAACCGGGGAGCTGTTTTTT
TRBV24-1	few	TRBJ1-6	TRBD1	CATSLGTDNSPLHF	TGTGCCACCAGTTTGGGGACAGATAATTCACCCCTCCACTTT
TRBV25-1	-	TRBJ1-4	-	CASSELQGSGKLFF	TGTGCCAGCAGTGAACTGCAGGGAAGTGGAAAACTGTTTTTT
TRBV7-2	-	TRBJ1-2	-	CASSFGGAEGMYGYTF	TGTGCCAGCAGCTTCGGGGGGGCAGAGGGAATGTATGGCTACACCTTC
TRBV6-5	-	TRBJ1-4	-	CASSVRSTKLFF	TGTGCCAGCAGCGTAAGAAGTACAAAACTGTTTTTT
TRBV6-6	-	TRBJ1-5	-	CASSYSNPADQPQHF	TGTGCCAGCAGTTACTCGAACCCGGCAGATCAGCCCCAGCATTTT
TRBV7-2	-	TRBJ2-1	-	CASSLVTGTNNEQFF	TGTGCCAGCAGCTTAGTCACGGGGACGAACAATGAGCAGTTCTTC
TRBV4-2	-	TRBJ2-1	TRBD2	CASSQETSGLGSNEQFF	TGTGCCAGCAGCCAAGAGACTAGCGGGTTAGGGAGTAATGAGCAGTTCTTC
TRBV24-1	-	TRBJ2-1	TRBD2	CATSYSGSVGNEQFF	TGTGCCACCAGCTATAGCGGGAGTGTCGGCAATGAGCAGTTCTTC
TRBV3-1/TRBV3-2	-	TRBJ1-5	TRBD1	CASSHGTGGNQPQHF	TGTGCCAGCAGCCACGGGACAGGGGGCAATCAGCCCCAGCATTTT
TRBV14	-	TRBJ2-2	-	CASSQEVGSGELFF	TGTGCCAGCAGCCAAGAGGTCGGGTCCGGGGAGCTGTTTTTT
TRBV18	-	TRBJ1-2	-	CASSDSNYGYTF	TGTGCCAGCTCCGACTCTAACTATGGCTACACCTTC
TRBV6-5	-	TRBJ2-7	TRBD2	CASSRLAGGPREQYF	TGTGCCAGCAGTAGACTAGCGGGGGGGCCGAGGGAGCAGTACTTC
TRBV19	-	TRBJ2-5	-	CASSTGTQGGETQYF	TGTGCCAGTAGTACCGGGACCCAGGGAGGAGAGACCCAGTACTTC
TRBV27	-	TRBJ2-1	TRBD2	CASSLSGGYNEQFF	TGTGCCAGCAGTTTATCGGGAGGGTACAATGAGCAGTTCTTC
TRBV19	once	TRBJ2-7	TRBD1	CASSTSGTGGIYEQYF	TGTGCCAGTAGTACCTCCGGGACAGGGGGTATCTACGAGCAGTACTTC
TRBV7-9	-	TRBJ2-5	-	CASNLHTGTQYF	TGTGCCAGCAACTTACACACCGGGACCCAGTACTTC
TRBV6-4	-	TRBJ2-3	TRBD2	CASSDSAGAADTQYF	TGTGCCAGCAGTGACAGCGCGGGAGCGGCAGATACGCAGTATTTT
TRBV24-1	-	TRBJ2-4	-	CATSDIGENIQYF	TGTGCCACCAGTGATATCGGGGAAAACATTCAGTACTTC
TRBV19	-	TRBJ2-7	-	CATSFANRAIKGEQYF	TGTGCCACCTCCTTTGCAAACAGGGCAATAAAGGGGGAGCAGTACTTC
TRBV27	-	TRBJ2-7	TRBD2	CASSLSGLEHEQYF	TGTGCCAGCAGTTTATCGGGACTAGAACACGAGCAGTACTTC
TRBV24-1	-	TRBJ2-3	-	CATQGGGKRADTQYF	TGTGCCACCCAAGGCGGAGGAAAAAGGGCAGATACGCAGTATTTT
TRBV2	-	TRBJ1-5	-	CASSGGGNQPQHF	TGTGCCAGCAGTGGGGGGGGAAATCAGCCCCAGCATTTT
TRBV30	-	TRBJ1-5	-	CAWSQQGLDQHF	TGTGCCTGGAGTCAACAGGGACTGGACCAGCATTTT
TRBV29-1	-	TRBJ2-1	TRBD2	CSVGVRGGSYNEQFF	TGCAGCGTTGGGGTGCGGGGGGGCTCCTACAATGAGCAGTTCTTC
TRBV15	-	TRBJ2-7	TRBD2	CATSRGWSGGKGFGLAYEQYF	TGTGCCACCAGCAGAGGTTGGAGTGGAGGGAAGGGCTTTGGACTAGCCTACGAGCAGTACTTC
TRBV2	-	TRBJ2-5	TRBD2	CATKREGRETQYF	TGTGCCACCAAGCGGGAGGGGAGGGAGACCCAGTACTTC
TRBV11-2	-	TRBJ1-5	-	CASSLDSANQPQHF	TGTGCCAGCAGCTTAGACAGCGCCAATCAGCCCCAGCATTTT
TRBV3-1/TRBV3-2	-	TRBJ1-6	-	CASSQRGAGNNSPLHF	TGTGCCAGCAGCCAGCGGGGGGCCGGGAATAATTCACCCCTCCACTTT
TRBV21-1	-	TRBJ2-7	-	CASSKWTGPYEQYF	TGTGCCAGCAGCAAATGGACAGGGCCCTACGAGCAGTACTTC
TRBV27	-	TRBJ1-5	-	CASSLLGDQPQHF	TGTGCCAGCAGTTTATTGGGGGATCAGCCCCAGCATTTT